Following are 30 T cell receptor beta chains from one sample sequenced in a study of T cells in Graves' hyperthyroidism and ophthalmopathy. TCR beta CDR3 regions were amplified from RNA transcripts. In the first-round RT-PCR of the TCR CDR3, the HTBI primer set was used. TCRdb re-derived calls from the multiplex PCR reads in MiXCR, one entry per CDR3 protein. The data hold around 350,000 distinct CDR3 sequences, with approximately 13% observed a single time. Sequenced sample: blood. These receptors all stem from a woman between 18 and 29 years old with Graves' hyperthyroidism.

The rearrangement links TRBV6-2 or TRBV6-3 to TRBJ1-2, with TRBD1 as a possible D gene (6 bases). Trimming removed 6 bases at V and 10 bases at J, with 24 bases between. Per germline, CDR1 MNHEY and CDR2 SVGEGT. The CDR3 runs to 15 residues. This CDR3 reads CASSPLQGSPLDYTF. The DNA for the CDR3 is TGTGCCAGCAGCCCCTTACAGGGAAGCCCGCTTGACTACACCTTC.

The chain employs TRBV19 and TRBJ1-1; D gene ambiguous. There are 14 residues in the CDR3. Germline V gene data show CDR1 as LNHDA and CDR2 as SQIVND (reference sequence). V was clipped by 5 bases and J by 1 base, with 11 bases between them. This CDR3 reads CASSFRGKNTEAFF. CDR3 DNA sequence: TGTGCCAGTAGTTTTCGGGGAAAGAACACTGAAGCTTTCTTT. The whole variable domain, filled in from reference TRBV19 and TRBJ1-1, reads DGGITQSPKYLFRKEGQNVTLSCEQNLNHDAMYWYRQDPGQGLRLIYYSQIVNDFQKGDIAEGYSVSREKKESFPLTVTSAQKNPTAFYLCASSFRGKNTEAFFGQGTRLTVV.

This clonotype was detected ten times or more. This sequence joins TRBV6-1 and TRBJ1-2; the D is unclear. Trimming shortened V by 7 bases and J by 8 bases, and 20 bases separated the two germline ends. The germline V gene encodes CDR1 MNHNS and CDR2 SASEGT. This CDR3 has 14 residues. CDR3 sequence (DNA): TGTGCCAGCACCCCGTCGGTTGTAGGGAGGGGCTACACCTTC. This sequence encodes CASTPSVVGRGYTF.

This clonotype appeared many times. V usage is TRBV2 and J usage is TRBJ2-1; TRBD1 is a possible D gene (5 bases). CDR1 and CDR2 (germline): SNHLY, FYNNEI. The CDR3 runs 14 residues. V lost 8 bases, J lost 4 bases, and 15 bases lay in between. CDR3 nucleotide sequence: TGTGCCAGCGGGGTGCAGGGCATATACAATGAGCAGTTCTTC. Translated: CASGVQGIYNEQFF.

This clonotype has ten or more counts. The CDR3 is CASRAGTRYNEQFF. The CDR3 DNA sequence: TGTGCCAGCAGAGCGGGGACTCGATACAATGAGCAGTTCTTC. The rearrangement links TRBV27 to TRBJ2-1; 7 bases line up with TRBD2. CDR3 length: 14 residues. Trimming at V came to 6 bases and at J to 4 bases, leaving 6 bases not matched to a gene. Germline V gene data show CDR1 as MNHEY and CDR2 as SMNVEV (reference sequence).

The CDR3 here is CASTDWSNSPLHF. As DNA, the CDR3 is TGTGCCAGCACAGACTGGAGCAATTCACCCCTCCACTTT. The chain employs TRBV7-9 and TRBJ1-6; no clear D gene. CDR1 and CDR2 (germline): SEHNR, FQNEAQ (reference sequence). This CDR3 has 13 residues. Trimming pared 7 bases from V and 7 bases from J, leaving 11 bases between.

In this sample, this clonotype turned up a few times. The chain has TRBV7-9 and TRBJ1-1, with D perhaps TRBD1 (5 bases). V was pared by 8 bases and J by 3 bases, with 19 bases between. Germline V gives CDR1 SEHNR, CDR2 FQNEAQ (reference sequence). The CDR3 runs 15 residues. The CDR3: CASVKGVAQDTEAFF. CDR3 in DNA: TGTGCCAGCGTTAAAGGGGTGGCTCAAGACACTGAAGCTTTCTTT.

This clonotype was detected many times. The rearrangement links TRBV2 to TRBJ2-1; D ambiguous. The V end was cut by 6 bases, the J end by 2 bases, with 8 bases between. Germline V CDR1 and CDR2: SNHLY, FYNNEI. This CDR3 has 13 amino acids. The CDR3 nucleotides read TGTGCCAGCAGAGGAGTTCCCTACAATGAGCAGTTCTTC. Encoded protein: CASRGVPYNEQFF.

V gene TRBV2 combines with J gene TRBJ1-6; perhaps TRBD1 as D (6 bases). The germline V and J ends were trimmed by 6 bases and 9 bases, with 15 bases remaining between them. The CDR3 is 14 amino acids. Germline CDR1 is SNHLY and CDR2 is FYNNEI. The CDR3 coding sequence is TGTGCCAGCAGACATGACAGGCAGGGTTCACCCCTCCACTTT. The encoded protein is CASRHDRQGSPLHF.

The chain employs TRBV7-2 and TRBJ2-1; 16 nucleotides align to TRBD2. Looked up from germline, CDR1 is SGHTA and CDR2 is FQGNSA. Trimming removed 4 bases from V and 8 bases from J; junction bases left unmatched: 2. The CDR3 spans 15 residues. The CDR3 nucleotides read TGTGCCAGCAGCTCGGGACTAGCGGGGGGGGATGAGCAGTTCTTC. Translated: CASSSGLAGGDEQFF.

This clonotype was seen a few times. The genes are TRBV9 and TRBJ2-7; D is undetermined. Germline CDR1 and CDR2: SGDLS and YYNGEE. Trimming pared 0 bases from V and 2 bases from J, leaving 9 bases between. The CDR3 loop spans 14 amino acids. CDR3 bases: TGTGCCAGCAGCGTAGAGGTACAGCCCTACGAGCAGTACTTC. Translation gives CASSVEVQPYEQYF. The variable domain in full, completed from reference TRBV9 and TRBJ2-7, reads DSGVTQTPKHLITATGQRVTLRCSPRSGDLSVYWYQQSLDQGLQFLIQYYNGEERAKGNILERFSAQQFPDLHSELNLSSLELGDSALYFCASSVEVQPYEQYFGPGTRLTVT.

This clonotype was found many times. The DNA for the CDR3 is TGTGCCATCAGTGAGTCAGGGGACTCTGGGGCCAACGTCCTGACTTTC. It is translated as CAISESGDSGANVLTF. The chain has TRBV10-3 and TRBJ2-6; a possible D gene is TRBD1 (5 bases). V was shortened by 0 bases and J by 0 bases, with 6 bases between the two germline ends. The CDR3 contains 16 residues. From germline, CDR1 is ENHRY and CDR2 SYGVKD.

This clonotype was detected many times. The rearrangement links TRBV24-1 to TRBJ2-5; 10 bases map to TRBD2. The V gene's germline CDR1 is KGHDR and CDR2 SFDVKD. The CDR3 contains 17 residues. V dropped 3 bases and J dropped 3; count of bases not matched to a gene: 9. CDR3 bases: TGTGCCACCAGTGATCCGATGGTAGCGGGGGGTAAAGAGACCCAGTACTTC. Amino acid sequence: CATSDPMVAGGKETQYF.

This clonotype came up many times. This sequence joins TRBV7-2 and TRBJ2-3; 8 nucleotides align to TRBD2. This CDR3 comprises 17 residues. Germline CDR1 SGHTA, CDR2 FQGNSA. The trim removed 5 bases at V and 5 bases at J, leaving 15 bases unmatched. The CDR3 coding sequence is TGTGCCAGCAGCCACCCGGGGGTAGCGGGGTCGGGAGATACGCAGTATTTT. It is translated as CASSHPGVAGSGDTQYF.

This clonotype was observed many times. This chain uses TRBV28 with TRBJ1-1; no reliable D call. The CDR3 has 15 residues. V was cut by 2 bases and J by 5 bases, with 15 bases left in between. The germline CDR1 and CDR2 sequences are MDHEN and SYDVKM. CDR3 loop: CASSLNPAQATEAFF. The CDR3 coding sequence is TGTGCCAGCAGTTTAAATCCGGCCCAGGCAACTGAAGCTTTCTTT.

This clonotype was seen more than once but under ten times. The chain recombines TRBV4-1 with TRBJ2-5, with D unclear. The V gene lost 4 bases and the J gene lost 4 bases, with 10 bases spanning the gap. Germline V gene lookup returns CDR1 MGHRA and CDR2 YSYEKL. The CDR3 runs 13 residues. CDR3 sequence reads: CASSPGLIETQYF. The CDR3 coding sequence is TGCGCCAGCAGCCCCGGATTAATAGAGACCCAGTACTTC.

Ten or more counts support this clonotype. This chain links TRBV9 with TRBJ2-2, with 7 bases aligning to TRBD1. Trimming took 4 bases from V and 4 from J; bases not matched to a gene: 10. The CDR3 spans 16 residues. CDR1 and CDR2 (germline): SGDLS, YYNGEE. CDR3 amino acids: CASSPRQGIGTGELFF. CDR3 nucleotides: TGTGCCAGCAGCCCAAGACAGGGAATAGGCACCGGGGAGCTGTTTTTT.

This clonotype was seen many times. One end of the junction fails to match germline, which may point to a read error. V is TRBV7-7 and J is TRBJ2-1; 8 bases line up with TRBD2. This CDR3 has 14 amino acids. CDR1 and CDR2 from the germline V gene are SSHAT and FNYEAQ (reference sequence). The DNA for the CDR3 is TGTGCTAGCAGTTCCGGCGACCAGCGGGGGGAGCAGTTCTTC. Its translation is CASSSGDQRGEQFF.

This clonotype has at least ten counts. DNA of the CDR3: TGTGCCAGCAGTTGGTCTAGCACAGATACGCAGTATTTT. Protein sequence: CASSWSSTDTQYF. This chain links TRBV27 with TRBJ2-3; D gene unclear. This CDR3 comprises 13 residues. Looked up from germline, CDR1 is MNHEY and CDR2 is SMNVEV (reference sequence). The V end lost 4 bases, the J end lost 0 bases, and 5 bases lay between the germline ends.

This clonotype has a single count. This clone may be a read error of a much larger clone one base away. The gene calls are TRBV5-5 and TRBJ2-4; the D gene could be TRBD1 or TRBD2 (5 bases each). The CDR3 sequence is 17 residues long. CDR1 is SGHKS and CDR2 is YYEKEE in the germline V gene (reference sequence). The germline V and J ends were trimmed by 4 bases and 0 bases, with 17 bases remaining between them. Here the CDR3 DNA reads TGTGCCAGCAGCGTCTCTTCTGGGGGTTCAGCCAAAAACATTCAGTACTTC. It codes for CASSVSSGGSAKNIQYF. Based on the CDR3 plus reference TRBV5-5 and TRBJ2-4, the full variable domain is DAGVTQSPTHLIKTRGQQVTLRCSPISGHKSVSWYQQVLGQGPQFIFQYYEKEERGRGNFPDRFSARQFPNYSSELNVNALLLGDSALYLCASSVSSGGSAKNIQYFGAGTRLSVL.

This clonotype was seen many times. V and J are TRBV6-1 and TRBJ2-1; weak D call: TRBD1 (6 bases). CDR1 MNHNS and CDR2 SASEGT come from the germline V gene. V lost 5 bases to trimming and J lost 1 base, with 12 bases between them. There are 15 residues in the CDR3. The CDR3 loop reads CASSNTGSSYNEQFF. In DNA form, the CDR3 reads TGTGCCAGCAGTAACACAGGGTCTTCCTACAATGAGCAGTTCTTC.

This clonotype was found a few times. The chain couples TRBV11-3 to TRBJ2-1; 8 nucleotides match TRBD1. Germline V gene data show CDR1 as SGHNT and CDR2 as YENEEA. J was trimmed by 5 bases and V by 3 bases; bases with no gene match: 12. The CDR3 runs 17 residues. The DNA for the CDR3 is TGTGCCAGCAGCTTTGGCAGGGGGCGCGGGTCTCACAATGAGCAGTTCTTC. It specifies CASSFGRGRGSHNEQFF. Full variable domain (outside the CDR3, taken from reference TRBV11-3 and TRBJ2-1): EAGVVQSPRYKIIEKKQPVAFWCNPISGHNTLYWYLQNLGQGPELLIRYENEEAVDDSQLPKDRFSAERLKGVDSTLKIQPAELGDSAVYLCASSFGRGRGSHNEQFFGPGTRLTVL.

V usage is TRBV6-2 or TRBV6-3 and J usage is TRBJ1-1; possibly TRBD1 for D (5 bases). The CDR3 has 14 residues. The germline V and J ends were trimmed by 6 bases and 2 bases, with 13 bases remaining between them. CDR1 and CDR2 from the germline V gene are MNHEY and SVGEGT. The CDR3 DNA reads as TGTGCCAGCAGGGGCAGGGAGGGCAACACTGAAGCTTTCTTT. This translates into CASRGREGNTEAFF.

This clonotype has a handful of counts. The V gene is TRBV28, the J gene TRBJ2-7; 7 positions match TRBD2. V lost 7 bases, J lost 1 base, and 4 bases stayed unmatched. Germline CDR1 and CDR2: MDHEN and SYDVKM. The length of the CDR3 is 13 residues. The CDR3: CASTYGGSYEQYF. The CDR3 DNA reads TGTGCCAGCACATACGGGGGGTCCTACGAGCAGTACTTC.

The chain links TRBV5-1 to TRBJ1-1; D unclear. The CDR3 is made up of 13 amino acids. V was shortened by 5 bases and J by 1 base, with 9 bases between the two germline ends. Germline CDR1 and CDR2: SGHRS and YFSETQ. Here the CDR3 reads CASRWGENTEAFF. CDR3 DNA: TGCGCCAGCAGGTGGGGTGAGAACACTGAAGCTTTCTTT.

This clonotype was detected only a few times. The chain joins TRBV6-6 to TRBJ2-1; 13 bases line up with TRBD2. Germline CDR1 reads MNHNY; CDR2 reads SVGAGI (reference sequence). With 0 bases clipped from V and 5 bases from J, the junction kept 4 bases outside the gene matches. The CDR3 is 17 residues long. The CDR3 reads CASSYSDGTSGDNEQFF. The CDR3 coding sequence is TGTGCCAGCAGTTACTCAGACGGGACTAGCGGGGACAATGAGCAGTTCTTC.

The genes are TRBV28 and TRBJ1-5; the D gene is possibly TRBD1 (6 bases). The V end lost 5 bases, the J end lost 4 bases, and 15 bases lay between the germline ends. CDR3 length equals 15 residues. Germline-derived CDR1 and CDR2 are MDHEN and SYDVKM. CDR3 bases: TGTGCCAGCAGTACCCCGGACAGATGGAATCAGCCCCAGCATTTT. Protein sequence: CASSTPDRWNQPQHF.

This clonotype has at least ten counts. The chain combines TRBV20-1 with TRBJ2-7, with D possibly being TRBD1 or TRBD2 (5 bases each). Germline V gives CDR1 DFQATT, CDR2 SNEGSKA (reference sequence). The V gene lost 3 bases and the J gene lost 7 bases, with 19 bases spanning the gap. The CDR3 totals 14 residues. In nucleotides, the CDR3 is TGCAGTGCTAGCCGGGACGAGGGTACGCGAGAGCAGTACTTC. Its protein product is CSASRDEGTREQYF.

This clonotype was seen ten or more times. The rearrangement joins TRBV6-1 to TRBJ1-1; TRBD1 might be the D (5 bases). This CDR3 is built from 13 residues. The V gene lost 6 bases and the J gene lost 2 bases, with 10 bases spanning the gap. CDR1 is MNHNS and CDR2 is SASEGT in the germline V gene. The CDR3 DNA reads TGTGCCAGCAGGACAGACACAAACACTGAAGCTTTCTTT. Amino acids: CASRTDTNTEAFF.

This clonotype was detected many times. V gene TRBV20-1 combines with J gene TRBJ1-1, with D perhaps matching TRBD1 (6 bases). The CDR3 covers 11 residues. In germline, CDR1 is DFQATT, CDR2 SNEGSKA (reference sequence). This chain's CDR3 is CGAKGDTEAFF. The CDR3 coding sequence is TGCGGGGCGAAGGGGGACACTGAAGCTTTCTTT.